Listed below are T cell receptor beta chains from one sample, sequenced in a study of blood T cell repertoires in COVID-19. The assay was immunoSEQ multiplex PCR, and TCRdb's table has in-frame clones only and misses some. The table has about 170,000 clones, around nine tenths seen once. The source material was peripheral blood. These receptor sequences come from a man between 18 and 35 years old with active or convalescent COVID-19. CDR3s include the opening cysteine and the closing phenylalanine or tryptophan. D genes are given only for firm matches. Clone size is not always given. Where it is, it says once, few, many or a class for expanded clones.

TRBJ1-1 | NA | TRBV3-1/TRBV3-2 | TRBD1 | CASSTNRGPTEAFF | TGTGCCAGCAGCACTAACAGGGGGCCCACTGAAGCTTTCTTT
TRBJ2-1 | NA | TRBV7-3 | NA | CASSLTAAYNEQFF | TGTGCCAGCAGCTTAACCGCAGCCTACAATGAGCAGTTCTTC
TRBJ1-1 | NA | TRBV11-2 | NA | CASSQESSEAFF | TGTGCCAGCAGCCAAGAGTCTAGTGAAGCTTTCTTT
TRBJ2-7 | once | TRBV21-1 | NA | CASKPDRHLLEEQYF | TGTGCCAGCAAACCCGACAGACACCTCCTGGAAGAGCAGTACTTC
TRBJ2-7 | NA | TRBV9 | TRBD2 | CASSVGGSSYEQYF | TGTGCCAGCAGCGTAGGCGGGAGCTCCTACGAGCAGTACTTC
TRBJ2-2 | NA | TRBV11-2 | NA | CASSPTVDTANTGELFF | TGTGCCAGCAGCCCGACTGTAGATACCGCCAACACCGGGGAGCTGTTTTTT
TRBJ2-1 | NA | TRBV6-2/TRBV6-3 | TRBD2 | CASSYHLAPIAGEAYNEQFF | TGTGCCAGCAGTTATCACCTGGCCCCGATAGCGGGAGAGGCGTACAATGAGCAGTTCTTC
TRBJ1-1 | NA | TRBV19 | NA | CATRGSGTEAFF | TGTGCCACCAGGGGTTCGGGCACTGAAGCTTTCTTT
TRBJ1-1 | NA | TRBV24-1 | NA | CATRGIGEPEAFF | TGTGCCACCAGAGGTATCGGGGAGCCTGAAGCTTTCTTT
TRBJ1-1 | NA | TRBV5-1 | NA | CASSLFTATAEAFF | TGCGCCAGCAGCTTGTTTACCGCGACAGCCGAAGCTTTCTTT
TRBJ2-7 | once | TRBV28 | TRBD2 | CASSGRLAGGYYEQYF | TGTGCCAGCAGTGGCCGACTAGCGGGAGGGTATTACGAGCAGTACTTC
TRBJ2-6 | NA | TRBV30 | NA | CAWSLASANVLTF | TGTGCCTGGAGTCTAGCCTCGGCCAACGTCCTGACTTTC
TRBJ2-3 | NA | TRBV11-2 | TRBD1 | CASSPRQGSTDTQYF | TGTGCCAGCAGCCCACGACAGGGAAGCACAGATACGCAGTATTTT
TRBJ2-2 | NA | TRBV5-1 | NA | CASTLASANTGELFF | TGCGCCAGCACCTTAGCGAGTGCGAACACCGGGGAGCTGTTTTTT
TRBJ2-1 | few | TRBV13 | TRBD2 | CASSYGGRVMGNEQFF | TGTGCCAGCAGCTATGGCGGGAGGGTAATGGGGAATGAGCAGTTCTTC
TRBJ1-2 | NA | TRBV7-9 | TRBD1 | CASSTTGGAYGYTF | TGTGCCAGCAGCACGACAGGGGGCGCCTATGGCTACACCTTC
TRBJ1-4 | NA | TRBV3-1/TRBV3-2 | TRBD1 | CASSPTGTGNEKLFF | TGTGCCAGCAGCCCAACCGGGACAGGGAATGAAAAACTGTTTTTT
TRBJ2-2 | NA | TRBV5-4 | NA | CASSLSHTGELFF | TGTGCCAGCAGCTTGTCTCACACCGGGGAGCTGTTTTTT
TRBJ2-1 | NA | TRBV21-1 | NA | CASSKRPGNNEQFF | TGTGCCAGCAGCAAACGCCCAGGAAACAATGAGCAGTTCTTC
TRBJ1-2 | NA | TRBV5-4 | NA | CASRPPQGNYGYTF | TGTGCCAGCAGGCCCCCCCAGGGGAACTATGGCTACACCTTC